This entry describes one TCR beta chain. Clones were read by immunoSEQ multiplex PCR, and TCRdb kept only the in-frame ones, dropping some. The sample has hundreds of thousands of clones, roughly 84% seen once. The data were taken from a study of Ad26.COV2.S vaccination and SARS-CoV-2 variants. Regarding treatment: 15 to 20 received Ad26.COV2.S at low or high dose, single or two shots; several received placebo; per-sample allocation not given. After the first vaccine or placebo injection, samples were drawn on day 63. This TCR was sampled from a person between 18 and 59 years old who received the Ad26.COV2.S COVID-19 vaccine or a placebo. Source: peripheral blood, taken in a trial of Ad26.COV2.S vaccine versus placebo.

DNA for the CDR3: TGTGCCTTTGGGGGGAACACTGAAGCTTTCTTT. This sequence encodes CAFGGNTEAFF. The chain recombines TRBV7-9 with TRBJ1-1, with D maybe TRBD1 (5 bases). The V end lost 11 bases, the J end lost 1 base, and 8 bases lay between the germline ends. The CDR3 sequence is 11 residues long. Germline assignment: CDR1 SEHNR and CDR2 FQNEAQ (reference sequence).